The 20 T cell receptor beta chains in this list originate from one sample, sequenced in a study of blood T cell repertoires in COVID-19 (dated by TCRdb to the early 2020s). Libraries were made using the immunoSEQ multiplex PCR assay. TCRdb carries this immuneACCESS record with in-frame sequences only. Its versions omit some clonotypes, under half of them owing to an unresolved V gene in the studies checked, with the rest unexplained. The sample table records 160,000 or so clones; around 84% of these occur just once. Almost 10% of the sample is in the top ten clones. The sample comprised peripheral blood. Receptors originate from a woman in her 50s with acute or convalescent COVID-19.

With regard to this clone: Other DNA sequences in the same sample also yield this CDR3. The chain is built from TRBV7-3 and TRBJ2-5, with D possibly TRBD1 on 6 matching bases. From germline, CDR1 is SGHTA and CDR2 FQGTGA. The CDR3 runs 14 residues. The V and J ends lost 5 bases and 2 bases respectively, with 12 bases between them. Here the CDR3 reads CASSPTGLQETQYF. The CDR3 region has the DNA TGTGCCAGCAGCCCCACAGGGTTGCAAGAGACCCAGTACTTC.

This clone was seen only once. The rearrangement uses TRBV10-2 and TRBJ2-3; 7 bases are shared with TRBD2. Germline V lookup: CDR1 WSHSY, CDR2 SAAADI. After removal of 5 bases from V and 4 bases from J, the junction contained 9 bases not matched to a gene. The CDR3 spans 15 residues. CDR3 nucleotide sequence: TGCGCCAGCAGTTCGGGAGGAGGTCTGTCAGATACGCAGTATTTT. Translated: CASSSGGGLSDTQYF.

V and J are TRBV15 and TRBJ2-7; 7 bases are shared with TRBD1. CDR1 and CDR2 from the germline V gene are LNHNV and YYDKDF (reference sequence). The CDR3 totals 14 residues. The V segment lost 3 bases and the J segment 4 bases; nucleotides outside the gene matches: 6. The CDR3 reads CATSRGDSQYEQYF. DNA of the CDR3: TGTGCCACCAGCAGGGGGGACAGCCAATACGAGCAGTACTTC.

The chain combines TRBV6-7 with TRBJ2-2; 9 positions match TRBD1. TRBV6-7 is known as an ORF, though its function is uncertain. This CDR3 contains 18 residues. After removal of 5 bases from V and 5 bases from J, the junction contained 15 bases not matched to a gene. The CDR3 protein is CASSDGQGHSEDTGELFF. CDR3 bases: TGTGCCAGCAGTGACGGACAGGGGCATTCAGAGGATACCGGGGAGCTGTTTTTT.

The chain joins TRBV3-1 (or the pseudogene TRBV3-2) to TRBJ2-3, with 9 bases identical to TRBD2. CDR1 LGHDT and CDR2 YNNKEL come from the germline V gene (reference sequence). CDR3 length equals 16 residues. The junction had 3 bases not matched to a gene; V was cut back by 1 base and J by 1 base. Written as DNA, the CDR3 is TGTGCCAGCAGCCAAGGGGTAGCGGGAGGCACAGATACGCAGTATTTT. This codes for CASSQGVAGGTDTQYF.

This chain uses TRBV29-1 with TRBJ1-4, with a weak D call TRBD1 (6 bases). Germline-derived CDR1 and CDR2 are SQVTM and ANQGSEA. The CDR3 spans 12 residues. V lost 5 bases and J lost 4, with 8 bases in between. DNA for the CDR3: TGCAGCGTTCGACAGGATAATGAAAAACTGTTTTTT. This codes for CSVRQDNEKLFF.

V and J are TRBV6-5 and TRBJ1-1; D is perhaps TRBD1 (6 bases). This CDR3 is 12 amino acids long. V dropped 6 bases and J dropped 6 bases, with 11 bases sitting between them. Germline-derived CDR1 and CDR2 are MNHEY and SVGAGI. CDR3 sequence reads: CASSLPGAEAFF. The CDR3 DNA reads TGTGCCAGCAGCCTACCAGGGGCTGAAGCTTTCTTT.

This clone has just a few counts. The V gene is TRBV18, the J gene TRBJ2-2, with 11 bases matching TRBD1. Germline V gene data show CDR1 as KGHSH and CDR2 as LQKENI. CDR3 size: 16 residues. Germline trimming cut 2 bases from V and 5 bases from J; bases unmatched to any gene: 4. The CDR3 DNA reads as TGTGCCAGCTCACCAGGGACAGGGGGAAGAACCGGGGAGCTGTTTTTT. Translated, it gives CASSPGTGGRTGELFF.

Concerning this clone: One junction end disagrees with the germline gene, perhaps due to a read error. V is TRBV5-1 and J is TRBJ2-6, with 9 positions matching TRBD1. Germline CDR1 reads SGHRS; CDR2 reads YFSETQ. This CDR3 has 17 amino acids. The CDR3: CASSSSRDRVGANVLTF. Written as DNA, the CDR3 is TGCGCCAGCAGCTCGTCCCGGGACAGGGTTGGGGCCAACGTCCTAACTTTC.

The chain has TRBV24-1 and TRBJ2-3; the D gene is possibly TRBD2 (5 bases). V shed 3 bases and J shed 2 bases, with 11 bases lying between them. Per germline, CDR1 KGHDR and CDR2 SFDVKD. The CDR3 is 15 residues long. CDR3 nucleotide sequence: TGTGCCACCAGTGATGGCCGGGAAGACACAGATACGCAGTATTTT. It yields the protein CATSDGREDTDTQYF.

This clone was found once. The chain recombines TRBV29-1 with TRBJ2-4, with 9 bases that match TRBD2. CDR3 length: 13 amino acids. The germline gives CDR1 SQVTM, CDR2 ANQGSEA. With V trimmed by 6 bases and J by 6 bases, 6 bases remained unmatched. CDR3 in amino acids: CSVEKAGGNIQYF. DNA of the CDR3: TGCAGCGTCGAAAAAGCGGGAGGAAACATTCAGTACTTC.

This rearrangement joins TRBV27 to TRBJ2-3, with D unclear. The CDR3 length is 15 residues. Trimming took off 2 bases at V and 9 bases at J, with 18 bases between the two ends. Germline V lookup: CDR1 MNHEY, CDR2 SMNVEV (reference sequence). The CDR3 DNA is TGTGCCAGCAGTTTACGGTCTGGCGCGGCCGGGACGCAGTATTTT. This gives the protein CASSLRSGAAGTQYF.

The genes are TRBV4-3 and TRBJ2-7, with 11 positions matching TRBD2. Germline CDR1 reads LGHNA; CDR2 reads YSLEER. This CDR3 has 17 amino acids. Germline trimming cut 1 base from V and 5 bases from J; bases unmatched to any gene: 10. The CDR3 loop reads CASSQAVGPSGRHEQYF. Here the CDR3 DNA reads TGCGCCAGCAGCCAAGCAGTTGGGCCTAGCGGGAGGCACGAGCAGTACTTC.

J is TRBJ1-3 and V is TRBV18; D ambiguous. The CDR3 covers 14 residues. Germline CDR1 KGHSH, CDR2 LQKENI. V lost 3 bases and J lost 4, with 10 bases in between. The CDR3, as DNA: TGTGCCAGCTCACCTGGGCGAGCAGGAAACACCATATATTTT. Translated, it gives CASSPGRAGNTIYF.

The rearrangement uses TRBV6-1 and TRBJ2-5; a weak D match, TRBD1 (6 bases). Trimming pared 2 bases from V and 4 bases from J, leaving 11 bases between. The germline V gene encodes CDR1 MNHNS and CDR2 SASEGT. The CDR3 sequence is 14 residues long. CDR3 DNA: TGTGCCAGCAGTGAAAGCAGGGGCAGAGAGACCCAGTACTTC. It codes for CASSESRGRETQYF.

The chain links TRBV4-1 to TRBJ2-1; possible D gene TRBD2, 7 bases. V was shortened by 0 bases and J by 10 bases, with 13 bases between the two germline ends. The CDR3 runs to 14 residues. The germline CDR1 and CDR2 sequences are MGHRA and YSYEKL. CDR3 coding DNA: TGCGCCAGCAGCCAAGATTCGGGGGGCTGGGAGCAGTTCTTC. As protein: CASSQDSGGWEQFF.

The genes are TRBV5-5 and TRBJ1-5; TRBD1 matches 11 bases. Germline trimming cut 4 bases from V and 4 bases from J; bases unmatched to any gene: 10. The CDR3 covers 17 residues. Germline CDR1 reads SGHKS; CDR2 reads YYEKEE (reference sequence). The CDR3 region has the DNA TGTGCCAGCAGCCACTCGGACAGGGGGCTAGGGAATCAGCCCCAGCATTTT. Amino acid sequence: CASSHSDRGLGNQPQHF.

V usage is TRBV2 and J usage is TRBJ1-5; D may be TRBD1 (5 bases). The V gene lost 6 bases and the J gene lost 0 bases, with 9 bases spanning the gap. The CDR3 consists of 14 residues. Germline loops: CDR1 SNHLY, CDR2 FYNNEI. CDR3 sequence (DNA): TGTGCCAGCAGGACAGACAATAGCAATCAGCCCCAGCATTTT. Translated: CASRTDNSNQPQHF.

The chain couples TRBV19 to TRBJ2-2, with 12 bases aligning to TRBD1. V gave up 7 bases and J gave up 6 bases; unmatched junction bases: 12. The CDR3 runs to 17 residues. Looked up from germline, CDR1 is LNHDA and CDR2 is SQIVND (reference sequence). The CDR3: CASTKEPGQGASGELFF. DNA for the CDR3: TGTGCCAGTACTAAGGAACCGGGACAGGGGGCCTCCGGGGAGCTGTTTTTT.

Note on this clone: Since a much larger clone is just one base distant, this may be a read error. The genes are TRBV2 and TRBJ2-7; tentative D call: TRBD2 (6 bases). This CDR3 comprises 12 residues. The V gene's germline CDR1 is SNHLY and CDR2 FYNNEI. V lost 8 bases and J 0 bases, leaving 8 bases between the germline ends. DNA of the CDR3: TGTGCCAGCGGGGGGAACTCCTACGAGCAGTACTTC. Amino acids: CASGGNSYEQYF.